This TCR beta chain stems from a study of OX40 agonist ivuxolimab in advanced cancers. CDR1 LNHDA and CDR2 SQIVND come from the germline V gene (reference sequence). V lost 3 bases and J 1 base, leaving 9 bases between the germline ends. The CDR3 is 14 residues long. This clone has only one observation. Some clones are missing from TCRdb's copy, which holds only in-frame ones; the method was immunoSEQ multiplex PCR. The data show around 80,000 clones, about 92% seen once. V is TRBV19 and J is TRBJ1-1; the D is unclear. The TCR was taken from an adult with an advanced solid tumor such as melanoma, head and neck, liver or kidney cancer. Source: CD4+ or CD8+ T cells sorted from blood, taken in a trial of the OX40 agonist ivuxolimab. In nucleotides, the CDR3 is TGTGCCAGTAGTATTACAGCGGAGAACACTGAAGCTTTCTTT. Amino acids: CASSITAENTEAFF. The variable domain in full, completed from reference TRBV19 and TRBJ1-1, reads DGGITQSPKYLFRKEGQNVTLSCEQNLNHDAMYWYRQDPGQGLRLIYYSQIVNDFQKGDIAEGYSVSREKKESFPLTVTSAQKNPTAFYLCASSITAENTEAFFGQGTRLTVV.